Below, 22 T cell receptor beta chains from the same sample are listed, as sequenced in a study of early T cells in non-severe SARS-CoV-2 infection. From the 5' RACE reads, TCRdb called clonotypes with MiXCR, one entry per CDR3 protein. In the table there are 75,000 or so distinct CDR3 sequences, over 9.5% of which are singletons. The sample consisted of whole blood, taken at baseline. The receptors were gathered from an adult who was a healthcare worker with PCR-confirmed SARS-CoV-2 infection or an uninfected control (not recorded which).

This clonotype was seen more than once but under ten times. The chain has TRBV2 and TRBJ1-6, with a possible D match to TRBD1 (5 bases). The CDR3 sequence is 14 residues long. Germline assignment: CDR1 SNHLY and CDR2 FYNNEI. Trimming removed 6 bases from V and 8 bases from J, with 14 bases in between. The CDR3 DNA reads as TGTGCCAGCAGGGGGCCCGGCAGAGATTCACCCCTCCACTTT. Amino acid sequence: CASRGPGRDSPLHF.

This clonotype was detected only a few times. This chain connects TRBV27 to TRBJ2-7; TRBD2 aligns across 7 bases. Germline CDR1 and CDR2: MNHEY and SMNVEV (reference sequence). V shed 10 bases and J 0 bases; nucleotides not matched to a gene: 6. There are 13 residues in the CDR3. In DNA form, the CDR3 reads TGTGCCACCAGGGAGGGCAGCTCCTACGAGCAGTACTTC. This translates into CATREGSSYEQYF.

The rearrangement links TRBV9 to TRBJ2-3; D perhaps matches TRBD1 (6 bases). CDR3 size: 15 residues. Germline CDR1 and CDR2: SGDLS and YYNGEE. Trimming cost V 1 base and J 3 bases, with 12 bases left between them. The CDR3 protein is CASSVLGARTDTQYF. Here the CDR3 DNA reads TGTGCCAGCAGCGTATTGGGGGCCCGAACAGATACGCAGTATTTT.

The chain is built from TRBV11-2 and TRBJ1-4; TRBD1 is a possible D gene (5 bases). V was clipped by 6 bases and J by 8 bases, with 22 bases between them. The CDR3 contains 16 residues. Germline loops: CDR1 SGHAT, CDR2 FQNNGV. The CDR3: CASRTRLEGPGEKLFF. As DNA, the CDR3 is TGTGCCAGCAGAACCAGGCTTGAGGGCCCAGGGGAAAAACTGTTTTTT.

This clonotype has only a few counts. The chain links TRBV12-3 or TRBV12-4 to TRBJ2-2; 7 positions agree with TRBD2. This CDR3 is 14 amino acids long. J lost 5 bases, V lost 7 bases, and 7 bases had no gene match. This CDR3 is CASKPGGRTGELFF. CDR3 nucleotides: TGTGCCAGCAAACCGGGAGGAAGGACCGGGGAGCTGTTTTTT.

This clonotype has only a few counts. One junction end disagrees with the germline gene, perhaps due to a read error. The rearrangement links TRBV20-1 to TRBJ2-5, with 12 bases identical to TRBD2. Germline loops: CDR1 DFQATT, CDR2 SNEGSKA (reference sequence). CDR3 length: 14 residues. In DNA form, the CDR3 reads TGCAGTGCTACCGGACTAGCGGGGTCATCAGTCTCAGGCTTC. Residues: CSATGLAGSSVSGF.

The V call is TRBV20-1, the J call TRBJ1-1; possible D gene TRBD1, 5 bases. The germline V and J ends were trimmed by 2 bases and 2 bases, with 12 bases remaining between them. The germline CDR1 and CDR2 sequences are DFQATT and SNEGSKA (reference sequence). The length of the CDR3 is 14 residues. The CDR3 DNA reads TGCAGTGCTAGAACTCCAGGGATTAACACTGAAGCTTTCTTT. This encodes CSARTPGINTEAFF.

The J gene is TRBJ1-1, the V gene TRBV5-1; 7 bases align to TRBD1. The germline V gene has CDR1 SGHRS and CDR2 YFSETQ. Trimming cost V 5 bases and J 1 base; bases outside gene matches: 2. The CDR3 runs to 13 residues. The CDR3: CASRQGRNTEAFF. In DNA, the CDR3 is TGCGCCAGCAGACAGGGGCGGAACACTGAAGCTTTCTTT. Full variable domain (rest looked up from reference TRBV5-1 and TRBJ1-1): KAGVTQTPRYLIKTRGQQVTLSCSPISGHRSVSWYQQTPGQGLQFLFEYFSETQRNKGNFPGRFSGRQFSNSRSEMNVSTLELGDSALYLCASRQGRNTEAFFGQGTRLTVV.

This clonotype was counted only a few times. This sequence joins TRBV10-3 and TRBJ2-7; D perhaps matches TRBD2 (6 bases). The CDR3 runs to 13 residues. V dropped 6 bases and J dropped 4 bases, with 13 bases sitting between them. Germline CDR1 reads ENHRY; CDR2 reads SYGVKD. CDR3 DNA: TGTGCCATCAGCATCCGGGGGAATTACGAGCAGTACTTC. Encoded protein: CAISIRGNYEQYF.

The V gene is TRBV5-5, the J gene TRBJ1-4; D gene ambiguous. This CDR3 spans 13 amino acids. The germline V gene encodes CDR1 SGHKS and CDR2 YYEKEE (reference sequence). The V and J ends lost 5 bases and 5 bases respectively, with 10 bases between them. CDR3 sequence (DNA): TGTGCCAGCAGTTTTATAACAAATGAAAAACTGTTTTTT. It is translated as CASSFITNEKLFF.

This clonotype showed up just a few times. The chain links TRBV12-3 or TRBV12-4 to TRBJ1-1, with TRBD1 matching 8 bases. This CDR3 region has 15 residues. With V trimmed by 3 bases and J by 2 bases, 5 bases remained unmatched. The CDR3 loop reads CASSFFSGGNTEAFF. CDR3 in DNA: TGTGCCAGCAGTTTCTTTTCAGGGGGCAACACTGAAGCTTTCTTT.

The genes are TRBV30 and TRBJ2-3; D gene uncertain. The V gene lost 0 bases and the J gene lost 3 bases, with 10 bases spanning the gap. CDR1 is GTSNPN and CDR2 is SVGIG in the germline V gene (reference sequence). This CDR3 is 14 amino acids long. For the CDR3, the DNA is TGTGCCTGGAGTGTAGGTTCTCGTACAGATACGCAGTATTTT. Encoded protein: CAWSVGSRTDTQYF.

The V gene is TRBV20-1, the J gene TRBJ1-5; tentative D call: TRBD1 (5 bases). Germline values: CDR1 DFQATT, CDR2 SNEGSKA (reference sequence). V lost 3 bases, J lost 0 bases, and 21 bases lay in between. The CDR3 is made up of 18 amino acids. DNA for the CDR3: TGCAGTGCTAGTTCTATCTCGGTGGGACTATATAGCAATCAGCCCCAGCATTTT. Its translation: CSASSISVGLYSNQPQHF.

At least ten counts were recorded for this clonotype. V usage is TRBV4-2 and J usage is TRBJ1-1; D remains ambiguous. Trimming pared 1 base from V and 5 bases from J, leaving 14 bases between. CDR1 and CDR2 (germline): LGHNA, YNFKEQ. The CDR3 has 15 amino acids. CDR3 sequence reads: CASSQGDLAGTEAFF. The DNA of the CDR3 is TGTGCCAGCAGCCAAGGTGATCTGGCGGGGACTGAAGCTTTCTTT.

V gene TRBV5-1 combines with J gene TRBJ2-6, with D hard to call. The length of the CDR3 is 12 residues. Germline CDR1 and CDR2: SGHRS and YFSETQ. Trimming pared 4 bases from V and 7 bases from J, leaving 6 bases between. The CDR3 nucleotides are TGCGCCAGCAGCCAGTCAGCCAACGTCCTGACTTTC. Translation gives CASSQSANVLTF.

This clonotype occurred many times. CDR3 in amino acids: CASSEQTDGTGELFF. For the CDR3, the DNA is TGTGCCAGCAGTGAACAGACAGACGGCACCGGGGAGCTGTTTTTT. The V call is TRBV2, the J call TRBJ2-2, with TRBD1 as a possible D gene (5 bases). V shed 2 bases and J shed 4 bases, with 11 bases lying between them. Germline V gene data show CDR1 as SNHLY and CDR2 as FYNNEI. The CDR3 covers 15 residues.

The chain employs TRBV7-9 and TRBJ2-3; possibly TRBD1 for D (6 bases). This CDR3 has 16 residues. Trimming cost V 1 base and J 2 bases, with 13 bases left between them. Per germline, CDR1 SEHNR and CDR2 FQNEAQ (reference sequence). The DNA of the CDR3 is TGTGCCAGCAGCTTAGGGACAGTCGGTTACACAGATACGCAGTATTTT. It specifies CASSLGTVGYTDTQYF.

At least ten counts were recorded for this clonotype. J is TRBJ2-1 and V is TRBV20-1; maybe TRBD1 (5 bases). Per the germline V gene, CDR1 is DFQATT and CDR2 is SNEGSKA (reference sequence). The CDR3 consists of 14 residues. Trimming shortened V by 4 bases and J by 0 bases, and 10 bases separated the two germline ends. CDR3 in amino acids: CSAMDNFSYNEQFF. DNA for the CDR3: TGCAGTGCTATGGACAATTTCTCCTACAATGAGCAGTTCTTC.

This clonotype was detected many times. The chain uses TRBV6-2 or TRBV6-3 and TRBJ2-1; a possible D gene is TRBD1 (7 bases). Germline V gene sequence: CDR1 MNHEY, CDR2 SVGEGT. CDR3 length: 14 residues. V was pared by 8 bases and J by 6 bases, with 17 bases between. CDR3 nucleotides: TGTGCCAGCGAGGGGGCTAGCGCTATCAATGAGCAGTTCTTC. It yields the protein CASEGASAINEQFF.

This clonotype has more than one count but fewer than ten. The chain is built from TRBV9 and TRBJ2-3; D not resolved. This CDR3 contains 14 residues. The germline CDR1 and CDR2 sequences are SGDLS and YYNGEE. V lost 0 bases and J 0 bases, leaving 5 bases between the germline ends. The CDR3 DNA reads TGTGCCAGCAGCGTAGGCACTAGCACAGATACGCAGTATTTT. It yields the protein CASSVGTSTDTQYF.

The sample holds many counts of this clonotype. V is TRBV5-6 and J is TRBJ1-1, with D possibly matching TRBD1 (5 bases). The V gene lost 2 bases and the J gene lost 0 bases, with 8 bases spanning the gap. Germline V gene lookup returns CDR1 SGHDT and CDR2 YYEEEE. CDR3 length equals 14 residues. The CDR3 DNA is TGTGCCAGCAGCTTACCGGGACTGAACACTGAAGCTTTCTTT. The encoded protein is CASSLPGLNTEAFF. Full variable domain (missing parts from reference TRBV5-6 and TRBJ1-1): DAGVTQSPTHLIKTRGQQVTLRCSPKSGHDTVSWYQQALGQGPQFIFQYYEEEERQRGNFPDRFSGHQFPNYSSELNVNALLLGDSALYLCASSLPGLNTEAFFGQGTRLTVV.

The chain is built from TRBV5-1 and TRBJ1-2; the match to TRBD1 covers 7 bases. With 3 bases clipped from V and 7 bases from J, the junction kept 9 bases outside the gene matches. Germline V gives CDR1 SGHRS, CDR2 YFSETQ. The CDR3 is 14 residues long. DNA of the CDR3: TGCGCCAGCAGCTACTGGGACAGCCCACTTGGCTACACCTTC. Translating it yields CASSYWDSPLGYTF.